This T cell receptor beta chain came from a study of shared clonotypes between healthy human individuals. Template for every sorted-subset replicate PCR totaled roughly 200 ng DNA, roughly 30,000 T cell genomes. Sequencing was performed with immunoSEQ multiplex PCR; in TCRdb, only in-frame clones are kept and a portion is missing. Altogether around 1.1 million clones are present, about 80% being singletons, with the ten largest covering over 0.8%. This CDR3 has 17 amino acids. Trimming took 2 bases from V and 3 from J, leaving 17 bases between them. The V gene's germline CDR1 is SGHRS and CDR2 YFSETQ.

The specimen sequenced was memory CD4+ T cells from PBMCs. Subset given: CD45RA-negative fraction. This chain joins TRBV5-1 and TRBJ2-2; D unclear. This receptor was taken from a man younger than 30 in good health. Some clones in this sample may be carry-over from other donors' samples. CDR3 sequence reads: CASSFRGDKWDTGELFF. CDR3 DNA sequence: TGCGCCAGCAGCTTCCGAGGAGACAAGTGGGACACCGGGGAGCTGTTTTTT.